What follows are 27 T cell receptor beta chains derived from one specimen sequenced in a study of T cells in Graves' hyperthyroidism and ophthalmopathy. TCR beta CDR3 regions were amplified from RNA transcripts. Using the HTBI primer set, a first-round RT-PCR was run on the TCR CDR3. TCRdb reprocessed the multiplex PCR reads with MiXCR, giving one entry per CDR3 protein. The sample yields roughly 30,000 distinct CDR3 sequences, 40% to 55% seen once. Sequencing was done on a sample of blood. Receptor source: a woman in her 30s with Graves' hyperthyroidism.

This rearrangement joins TRBV7-2 to TRBJ2-1; 9 nucleotides line up with TRBD2. The junction had 10 bases not matched to a gene; V was cut back by 5 bases and J by 5 bases. This CDR3 contains 16 residues. Germline CDR1 reads SGHTA; CDR2 reads FQGNSA. CDR3 sequence: CASSRQPSGKDNEQFF. CDR3 nucleotides: TGTGCCAGCAGCCGTCAGCCTAGCGGGAAGGACAATGAGCAGTTCTTC.

V gene TRBV6-1 combines with J gene TRBJ1-1; tentative D call: TRBD1 (6 bases). The V end was cut by 6 bases, the J end by 0 bases, with 11 bases between. Germline CDR1 reads MNHNS; CDR2 reads SASEGT. The CDR3 runs to 14 residues. For the CDR3, the DNA is TGTGCCAGCAGGGGACACGTCGTGAACACTGAAGCTTTCTTT. As protein: CASRGHVVNTEAFF.

This clonotype is classed as medium-sized. J is TRBJ2-1 and V is TRBV20-1; D gene uncertain. Per germline, CDR1 DFQATT and CDR2 SNEGSKA (reference sequence). CDR3 length: 12 amino acids. The V end lost 0 bases, the J end lost 9 bases, and 9 bases lay between the germline ends. The DNA of the CDR3 is TGCAGTGCTAGAGATGGGTGGAGTGAGCAGTTCTTC. Its translation is CSARDGWSEQFF.

As concerns this clonotype: This is likely a read error, given that the CDR3 carries no conserved phenylalanine or tryptophan at its end. The chain employs TRBV6-4 and TRBJ1-1; D unresolved. Germline-derived CDR1 and CDR2 are MRHNA and SNTAGT. The CDR3 is 14 residues long. Deletions cut 6 bases from V and 11 bases from J, with 22 bases between. This CDR3 is CASRAVHPTFEAFL. The CDR3 coding sequence is TGTGCCAGCAGGGCGGTGCACCCGACCTTTGAGGCTTTCTTA.

This clonotype came up many times. CDR3 bases: TGTGCCAGCAGCGCTAGCATGGACAGGATGGGCACCGGGGAGCTGTTTTTT. Its protein product is CASSASMDRMGTGELFF. The chain employs TRBV9 and TRBJ2-2, with TRBD1 matching 7 bases. The trim removed 3 bases at V and 4 bases at J, leaving 12 bases unmatched. Germline CDR1 reads SGDLS; CDR2 reads YYNGEE. The length of the CDR3 is 17 residues.

At least ten counts were recorded for this clonotype. V gene TRBV5-1 combines with J gene TRBJ2-1, with D perhaps being TRBD1 or TRBD2 (6 bases each). The length of the CDR3 is 14 residues. Trimming left V 3 bases short and J 9 bases short, with 16 bases between. The germline V gene encodes CDR1 SGHRS and CDR2 YFSETQ. CDR3 sequence: CASSWGALQGEQFF. DNA for the CDR3: TGCGCCAGCAGCTGGGGGGCTTTACAGGGTGAGCAGTTCTTC.

This clonotype is medium-sized (0.01 to 0.1%) in the sample. The gene calls are TRBV29-1 and TRBJ1-1; no firm D call. Trimming removed 3 bases at V and 1 base at J, with 9 bases between. Germline V gives CDR1 SQVTM, CDR2 ANQGSEA. This CDR3 is built from 13 residues. CDR3 in amino acids: CSVEFQPNTEAFF. The CDR3 nucleotides are TGCAGCGTTGAGTTCCAGCCGAACACTGAAGCTTTCTTT.

This clonotype was recorded at least ten times. The chain uses TRBV14 and TRBJ1-2; D gene ambiguous. The V gene lost 4 bases and the J gene lost 4 bases, with 19 bases spanning the gap. From germline, CDR1 is SGHDN and CDR2 FVKESK. The CDR3 is 16 residues long. This chain's CDR3 is CASSPIQSGFGYGYTF. The DNA for the CDR3 is TGTGCCAGCAGCCCGATCCAATCGGGTTTCGGCTATGGCTACACCTTC.

This clonotype has only one observation. This chain links TRBV7-3 with TRBJ2-3; D is unclear. The CDR3 loop spans 15 amino acids. CDR1 is SGHTA and CDR2 is FQGTGA in the germline V gene. V gave up 2 bases and J gave up 0 bases, with 9 bases separating them. In nucleotides, the CDR3 is TGTGCCAGCAGCTTAGTTGGGGTTAGCACAGATACGCAGTATTTT. Its translation: CASSLVGVSTDTQYF. Full variable domain (missing parts from reference TRBV7-3 and TRBJ2-3): GAGVSQTPSNKVTEKGKYVELRCDPISGHTALYWYRQSLGQGPEFLIYFQGTGAADDSGLPNDRFFAVRPEGSVSTLKIQRTERGDSAVYLCASSLVGVSTDTQYFGPGTRLTVL.

The chain uses TRBV7-9 and TRBJ2-1, with 13 positions matching TRBD2. V was clipped by 6 bases and J by 0 bases; unmatched bases: 8. Germline values: CDR1 SEHNR, CDR2 FQNEAQ (reference sequence). CDR3 length: 18 residues. The CDR3 spells CASRHGLAGVGSYNEQFF. CDR3 bases: TGTGCCAGCAGACATGGACTAGCGGGGGTCGGCTCCTACAATGAGCAGTTCTTC.

In its sample, this clonotype was seen many times. This rearrangement joins TRBV6-4 to TRBJ1-1; D ambiguous. The CDR3 extends over 14 amino acids. Trimming took 3 bases from V and 3 from J, leaving 11 bases between them. The V gene's germline CDR1 is MRHNA and CDR2 SNTAGT. Here the CDR3 DNA reads TGTGCCAGCAGTGAAAAAACTCGGCACACTGAAGCTTTCTTT. This codes for CASSEKTRHTEAFF.

This clonotype has ten or more counts. The rearrangement links TRBV5-1 to TRBJ1-4; D might be TRBD1 (5 bases). The V end was cut by 4 bases, the J end by 5 bases, with 24 bases between. The length of the CDR3 is 18 residues. Germline V gene sequence: CDR1 SGHRS, CDR2 YFSETQ. In DNA form, the CDR3 reads TGCGCCAGCAGCCCCGGCAGGGACCCCGCGGGCGAAAATGAAAAACTGTTTTTT. Translating gives CASSPGRDPAGENEKLFF.

This clonotype was observed many times. The J gene is TRBJ2-1, the V gene TRBV7-2; 7 bases agree with TRBD2. This CDR3 has 15 amino acids. The germline CDR1 and CDR2 sequences are SGHTA and FQGNSA. V trimming: 3 bases; J trimming: 4 bases; junction bases outside the gene matches: 6. In DNA form, the CDR3 reads TGTGCCAGCAGCTTTGGTGGCGGGGGTTACAATGAGCAGTTCTTC. It translates to CASSFGGGGYNEQFF.

This clonotype has at least ten counts. The chain recombines TRBV7-2 with TRBJ2-7, with 9 nucleotides matching TRBD2. CDR3 length: 17 amino acids. Trimming cost V 5 bases and J 1 base; bases outside gene matches: 12. Germline V gene sequence: CDR1 SGHTA, CDR2 FQGNSA. The CDR3 region is CASSKRRGLAGSYEQYF. The CDR3 DNA is TGTGCCAGCAGCAAAAGGAGGGGGCTAGCGGGGTCCTACGAGCAGTACTTC.

In this sample, this clonotype turned up many times. The chain employs TRBV19 and TRBJ2-4; TRBD1 aligns across 10 bases. With 5 bases clipped from V and 4 bases from J, the junction kept 2 bases outside the gene matches. This CDR3 is built from 14 residues. The germline V gene has CDR1 LNHDA and CDR2 SQIVND (reference sequence). The chain's CDR3 is CASSGTGVKNIQYF. The CDR3 DNA sequence: TGTGCCAGTAGTGGGACAGGGGTAAAAAACATTCAGTACTTC.

This clonotype was picked up one time. This chain uses TRBV12-3 or TRBV12-4 with TRBJ2-1, with D possibly matching TRBD2 (6 bases). V was trimmed by 4 bases and J by 5 bases, leaving 12 bases between them. The CDR3 contains 14 residues. The chain's CDR3 is CASSSRWGDNEQFF. The CDR3 bases are TGTGCCAGCAGTTCCCGATGGGGGGACAATGAGCAGTTCTTC.

As concerns this clonotype: Mismatch with germline at one junction end may stem from a read error. CDR3 in amino acids: CASSPGQGYLERYF. CDR3 sequence (DNA): TGCGCCAGCAGCCCGGGACAGGGTTATCTCGAGCGGTACTTC. The V call is TRBV5-1, the J call TRBJ2-7, with 9 bases lining up with TRBD1. The germline V gene encodes CDR1 SGHRS and CDR2 YFSETQ. The CDR3 has 14 residues.

This clonotype was recorded many times. The genes are TRBV7-8 and TRBJ1-1, with 10 bases fitting TRBD1. The CDR3 length is 14 residues. Per the germline V gene, CDR1 is SGHVS and CDR2 is FQNEAQ. V shed 4 bases, J shed 4 bases, and the junction held 3 bases outside the gene matches. This CDR3 reads CASSSGQGPTEAFF. CDR3 nucleotides: TGTGCCAGCAGCTCGGGACAGGGGCCCACTGAAGCTTTCTTT.

Many counts were recorded for this clonotype. V and J are TRBV20-1 and TRBJ2-7, with 13 bases lining up with TRBD2. The trim removed 1 base at V and 2 bases at J, leaving 2 bases unmatched. CDR1 is DFQATT, CDR2 SNEGSKA, per germline (reference sequence). This CDR3 region has 15 residues. For the CDR3, the DNA is TGCAGTGCTAGAGCCGGGACTAGCGGGACCTACGAGCAGTACTTC. Its protein product is CSARAGTSGTYEQYF.

This clonotype was observed many times. This chain joins TRBV7-6 and TRBJ2-3; unclear D gene. Germline lookup yields CDR1 SGHVS and CDR2 FNYEAQ. CDR3 size: 10 residues. The ends were cut back, 5 bases at V and 7 bases at J, with 4 bases in the middle. The CDR3 DNA is TGTGCCAGCAGCGATAATACGCAGTATTTT. This gives the protein CASSDNTQYF.

This clonotype ranks as medium-sized (0.01 to 0.1%). The chain carries TRBV20-1 and TRBJ2-1, with TRBD2 matching over 7 bases. Per the germline V gene, CDR1 is DFQATT and CDR2 is SNEGSKA (reference sequence). The CDR3 covers 13 residues. V trimming: 7 bases; J trimming: 6 bases; junction bases outside the gene matches: 9. The CDR3 nucleotides are TGCAGTGAACGGGACGGGAGGTTCAATGAGCAGTTCTTC. It yields the protein CSERDGRFNEQFF.

The chain uses TRBV19 and TRBJ2-5; tentatively, D is TRBD1 (6 bases). The CDR3 loop spans 16 amino acids. Germline values: CDR1 LNHDA, CDR2 SQIVND (reference sequence). V lost 2 bases, J lost 2 bases, and 15 bases lay in between. In nucleotides, the CDR3 is TGTGCCAGTAGTATAACACCGGGACAATGGCAAGAGACCCAGTACTTC. Protein: CASSITPGQWQETQYF.

Many counts were recorded for this clonotype. The genes are TRBV20-1 and TRBJ2-7; TRBD2 agrees at 7 bases. V lost 1 base, J lost 4 bases, and 13 bases stayed unmatched. Looked up from germline, CDR1 is DFQATT and CDR2 is SNEGSKA (reference sequence). The CDR3 totals 16 residues. CDR3 sequence: CSARGGVGGSKYEQYF. The CDR3 DNA reads as TGCAGTGCTAGAGGGGGAGTGGGCGGGAGTAAGTACGAGCAGTACTTC.

The rearrangement uses TRBV2 and TRBJ1-1; D ambiguous. The ends were cut back, 6 bases at V and 1 base at J, with 24 bases in the middle. The CDR3 has 18 residues. CDR1 and CDR2 (germline): SNHLY, FYNNEI. DNA for the CDR3: TGTGCCAGCAGGCTACTAGCGGGAGGGCCGGAGGGGAACACTGAAGCTTTCTTT. Its translation: CASRLLAGGPEGNTEAFF.

This clonotype is categorized as medium-sized. This chain uses TRBV20-1 with TRBJ1-2; TRBD1 might be the D (5 bases). Germline CDR1 and CDR2: DFQATT and SNEGSKA (reference sequence). Trimming stripped 0 bases from V and 8 bases from J, with 16 bases between. This CDR3 has 14 residues. CDR3 loop: CSARENWGLGGYTF. The CDR3 region has the DNA TGCAGTGCTAGAGAGAATTGGGGACTGGGGGGCTACACCTTC.

With respect to this clonotype: A much larger clone differs from this one at a single base, so this may be a read error. The chain employs TRBV28 and TRBJ1-1; D possibly corresponds to TRBD1 (6 bases). This CDR3 is 15 amino acids long. Germline CDR1 MDHEN, CDR2 SYDVKM. V shed 4 bases and J shed 3 bases, with 15 bases lying between them. The CDR3 coding sequence is TGTGCCAGCAGTTGGGGGGGGGCGCCTTACACTGAAGCTTTCTTT. This encodes CASSWGGAPYTEAFF.

This sequence joins TRBV10-3 and TRBJ2-5; 15 bases map to TRBD2. The V gene's germline CDR1 is ENHRY and CDR2 SYGVKD. The CDR3 runs to 16 residues. V shed 6 bases, J shed 2 bases, and the junction held 4 bases outside the gene matches. CDR3 nucleotide sequence: TGTGCCATCAGCCCAGGACTAGCGGGAGGGCAAGAGACCCAGTACTTC. It specifies CAISPGLAGGQETQYF.